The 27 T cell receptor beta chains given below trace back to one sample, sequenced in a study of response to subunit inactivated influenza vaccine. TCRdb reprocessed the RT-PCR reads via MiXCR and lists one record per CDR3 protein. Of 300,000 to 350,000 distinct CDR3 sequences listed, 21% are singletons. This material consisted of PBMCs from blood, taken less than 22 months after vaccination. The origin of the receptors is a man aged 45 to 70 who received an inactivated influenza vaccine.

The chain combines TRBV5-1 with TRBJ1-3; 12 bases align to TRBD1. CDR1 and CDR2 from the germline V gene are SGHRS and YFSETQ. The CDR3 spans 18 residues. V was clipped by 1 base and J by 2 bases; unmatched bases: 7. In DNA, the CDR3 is TGCGCCAGCAGCTTGTATTCCGGGACAGGGGGCACTGGAAACACCATATATTTT. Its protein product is CASSLYSGTGGTGNTIYF.

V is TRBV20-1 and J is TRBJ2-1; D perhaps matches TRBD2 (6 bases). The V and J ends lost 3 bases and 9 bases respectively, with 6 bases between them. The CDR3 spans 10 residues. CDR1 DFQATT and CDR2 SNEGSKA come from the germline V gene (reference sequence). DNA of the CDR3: TGCAGTGCTAGGGGGGGTGAGCAGTTCTTC. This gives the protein CSARGGEQFF.

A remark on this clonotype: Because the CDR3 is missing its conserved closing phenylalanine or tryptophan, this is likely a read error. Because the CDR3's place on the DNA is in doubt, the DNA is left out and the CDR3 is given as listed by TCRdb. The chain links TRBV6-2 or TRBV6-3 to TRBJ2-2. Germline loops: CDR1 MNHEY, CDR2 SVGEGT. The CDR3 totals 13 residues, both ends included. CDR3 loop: CASSTTYTGELFV.

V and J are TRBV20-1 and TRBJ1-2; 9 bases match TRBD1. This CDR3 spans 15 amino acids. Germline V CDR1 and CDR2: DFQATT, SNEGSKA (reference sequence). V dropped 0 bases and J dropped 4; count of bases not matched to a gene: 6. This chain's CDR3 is CSARETGGRAYGYTF. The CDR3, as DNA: TGCAGTGCTAGAGAGACAGGGGGTCGTGCCTATGGCTACACCTTC.

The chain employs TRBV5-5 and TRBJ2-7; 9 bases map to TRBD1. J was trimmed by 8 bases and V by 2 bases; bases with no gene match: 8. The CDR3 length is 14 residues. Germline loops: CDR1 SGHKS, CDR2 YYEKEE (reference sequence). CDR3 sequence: CASSLEAQGAQQYF. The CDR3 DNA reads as TGTGCCAGCAGCTTAGAGGCACAGGGGGCGCAGCAGTACTTC.

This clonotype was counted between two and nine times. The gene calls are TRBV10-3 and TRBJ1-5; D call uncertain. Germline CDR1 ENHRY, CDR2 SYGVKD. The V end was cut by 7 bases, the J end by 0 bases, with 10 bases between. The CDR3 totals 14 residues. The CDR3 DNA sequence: TGTGCCATCAACGGTGTGGATAGCAATCAGCCCCAGCATTTT. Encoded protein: CAINGVDSNQPQHF.

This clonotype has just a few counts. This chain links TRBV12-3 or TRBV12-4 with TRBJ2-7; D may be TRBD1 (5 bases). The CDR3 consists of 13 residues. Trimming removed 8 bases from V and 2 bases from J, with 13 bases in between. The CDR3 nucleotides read TGTGCCAGCGGGGCTGGTATCGCCTACGAGCAGTACTTC. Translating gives CASGAGIAYEQYF.

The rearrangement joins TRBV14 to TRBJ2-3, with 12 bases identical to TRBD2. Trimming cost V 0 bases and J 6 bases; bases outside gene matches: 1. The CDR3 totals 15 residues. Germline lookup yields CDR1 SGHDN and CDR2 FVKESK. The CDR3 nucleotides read TGTGCCAGCAGCCAAGACGGACTAGCGGGGGATACGCAGTATTTT. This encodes CASSQDGLAGDTQYF.

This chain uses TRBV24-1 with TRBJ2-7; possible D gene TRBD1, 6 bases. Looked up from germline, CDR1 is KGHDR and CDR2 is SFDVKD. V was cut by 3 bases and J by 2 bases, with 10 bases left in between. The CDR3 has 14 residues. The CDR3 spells CATSDGTPPYEQYF. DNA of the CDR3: TGTGCCACCAGTGATGGGACACCACCCTACGAGCAGTACTTC.

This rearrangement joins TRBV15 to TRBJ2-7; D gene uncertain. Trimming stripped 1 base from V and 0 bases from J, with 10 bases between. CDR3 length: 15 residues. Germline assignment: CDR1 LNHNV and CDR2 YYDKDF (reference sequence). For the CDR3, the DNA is TGTGCCACCAGCAGAGGATTAGGACCCTCCTACGAGCAGTACTTC. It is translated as CATSRGLGPSYEQYF.

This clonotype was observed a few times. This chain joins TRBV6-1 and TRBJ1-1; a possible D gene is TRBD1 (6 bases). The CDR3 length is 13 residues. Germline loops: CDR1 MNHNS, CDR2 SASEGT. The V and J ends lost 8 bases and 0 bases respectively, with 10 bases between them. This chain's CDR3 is CASGGHLNTEAFF. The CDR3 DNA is TGTGCCAGCGGGGGACACCTGAACACTGAAGCTTTCTTT.

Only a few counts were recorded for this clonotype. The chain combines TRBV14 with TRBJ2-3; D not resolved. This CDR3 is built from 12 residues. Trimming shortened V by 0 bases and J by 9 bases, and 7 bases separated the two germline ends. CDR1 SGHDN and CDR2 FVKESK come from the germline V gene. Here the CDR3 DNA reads TGTGCCAGCAGCCAAGAACGCATAACGCAGTATTTT. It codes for CASSQERITQYF.

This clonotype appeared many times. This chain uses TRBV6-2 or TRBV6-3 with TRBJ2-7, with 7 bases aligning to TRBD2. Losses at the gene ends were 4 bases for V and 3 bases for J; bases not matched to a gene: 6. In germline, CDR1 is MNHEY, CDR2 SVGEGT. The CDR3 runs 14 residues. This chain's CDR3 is CASSFPGGNYEQYF. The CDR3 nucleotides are TGTGCCAGCAGTTTCCCCGGGGGGAACTACGAGCAGTACTTC.

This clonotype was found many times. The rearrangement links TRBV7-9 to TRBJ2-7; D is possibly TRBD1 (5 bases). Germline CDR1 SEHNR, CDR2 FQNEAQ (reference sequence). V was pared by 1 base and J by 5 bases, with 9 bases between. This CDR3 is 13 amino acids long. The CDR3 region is CASSLEQGNEQYF. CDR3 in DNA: TGTGCCAGCAGCTTAGAGCAGGGCAACGAGCAGTACTTC.

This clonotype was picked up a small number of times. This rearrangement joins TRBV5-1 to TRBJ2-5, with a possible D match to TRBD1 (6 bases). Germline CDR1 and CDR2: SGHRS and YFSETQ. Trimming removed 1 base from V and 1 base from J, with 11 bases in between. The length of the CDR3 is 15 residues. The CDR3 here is CASSLTGPGQETQYF. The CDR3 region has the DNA TGCGCCAGCAGCTTGACAGGGCCAGGCCAAGAGACCCAGTACTTC.

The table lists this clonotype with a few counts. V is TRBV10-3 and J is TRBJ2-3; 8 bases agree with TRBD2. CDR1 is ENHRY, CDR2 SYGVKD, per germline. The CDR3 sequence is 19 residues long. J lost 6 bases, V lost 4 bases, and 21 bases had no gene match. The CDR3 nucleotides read TGTGCCATCAGTGCGGGAGGGTCCCATCCCACGACGCCGGGGGATACGCAGTATTTT. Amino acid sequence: CAISAGGSHPTTPGDTQYF.

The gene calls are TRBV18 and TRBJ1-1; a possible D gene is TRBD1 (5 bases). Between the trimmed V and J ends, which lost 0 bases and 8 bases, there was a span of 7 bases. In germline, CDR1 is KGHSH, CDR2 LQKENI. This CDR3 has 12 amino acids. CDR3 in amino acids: CASSPPGTEAFF. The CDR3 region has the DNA TGTGCCAGCTCACCACCAGGGACGGAAGCTTTCTTT.

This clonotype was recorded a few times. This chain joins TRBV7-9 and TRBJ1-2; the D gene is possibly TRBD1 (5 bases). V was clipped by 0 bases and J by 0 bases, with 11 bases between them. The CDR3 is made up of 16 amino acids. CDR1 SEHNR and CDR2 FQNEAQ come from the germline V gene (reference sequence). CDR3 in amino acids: CASSLASGAANYGYTF. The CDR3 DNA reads TGTGCCAGCAGCTTAGCCTCCGGGGCAGCTAACTATGGCTACACCTTC.

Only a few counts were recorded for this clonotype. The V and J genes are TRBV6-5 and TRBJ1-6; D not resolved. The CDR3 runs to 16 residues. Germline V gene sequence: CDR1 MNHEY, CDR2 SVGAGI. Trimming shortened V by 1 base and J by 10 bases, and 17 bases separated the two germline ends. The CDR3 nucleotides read TGTGCCAGCAGTTACTTCGACCCAAAGGCCGGATCACCCCTCCACTTT. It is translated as CASSYFDPKAGSPLHF.

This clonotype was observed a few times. The chain's CDR3 is CSARLLLGPTQETQYF. For the CDR3, the DNA is TGCAGTGCTAGGCTGCTACTTGGACCGACACAAGAGACCCAGTACTTC. The chain is built from TRBV20-1 and TRBJ2-5, with D hard to call. Trimming took 3 bases from V and 2 from J, leaving 19 bases between them. CDR3 length equals 16 residues. Looked up from germline, CDR1 is DFQATT and CDR2 is SNEGSKA (reference sequence).

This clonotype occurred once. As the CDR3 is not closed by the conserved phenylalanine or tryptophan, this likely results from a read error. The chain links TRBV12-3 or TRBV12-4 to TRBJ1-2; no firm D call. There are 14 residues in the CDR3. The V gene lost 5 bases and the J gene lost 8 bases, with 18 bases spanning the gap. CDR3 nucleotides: TGTGCCAGCAGTCCGCCGGGAGGGCCGTTCGGCTACACCTGC. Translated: CASSPPGGPFGYTC.

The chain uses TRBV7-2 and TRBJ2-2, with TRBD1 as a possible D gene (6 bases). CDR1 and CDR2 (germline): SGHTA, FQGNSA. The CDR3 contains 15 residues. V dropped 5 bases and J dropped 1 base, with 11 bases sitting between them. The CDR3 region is CASSQQGMNTGELFF. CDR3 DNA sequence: TGTGCCAGCAGCCAGCAGGGGATGAACACCGGGGAGCTGTTTTTT. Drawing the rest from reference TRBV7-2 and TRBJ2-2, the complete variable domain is GAGVSQSPSNKVTEKGKDVELRCDPISGHTALYWYRQSLGQGLEFLIYFQGNSAPDKSGLPSDRFSAERTGGSVSTLTIQRTQQEDSAVYLCASSQQGMNTGELFFGEGSRLTVL.

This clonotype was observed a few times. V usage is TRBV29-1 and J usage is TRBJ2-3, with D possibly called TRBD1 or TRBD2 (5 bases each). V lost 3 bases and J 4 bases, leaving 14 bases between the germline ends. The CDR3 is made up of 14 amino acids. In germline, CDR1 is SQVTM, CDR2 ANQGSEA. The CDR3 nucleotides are TGCAGCGTTGAGAGGGGTGGGGTTTCAGATACGCAGTATTTT. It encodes CSVERGGVSDTQYF.

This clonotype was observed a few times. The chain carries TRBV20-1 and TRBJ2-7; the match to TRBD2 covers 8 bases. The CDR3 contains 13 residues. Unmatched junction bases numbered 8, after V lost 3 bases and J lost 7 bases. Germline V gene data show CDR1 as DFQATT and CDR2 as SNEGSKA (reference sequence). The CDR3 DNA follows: TGCAGTGCTAGTGGTAGCGGGGCTTTTGAGCAGTACTTC. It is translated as CSASGSGAFEQYF.

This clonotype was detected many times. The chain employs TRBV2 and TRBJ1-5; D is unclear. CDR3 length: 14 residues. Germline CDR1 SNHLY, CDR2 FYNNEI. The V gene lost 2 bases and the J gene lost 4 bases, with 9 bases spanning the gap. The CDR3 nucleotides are TGTGCCAGCAGTGAAAGCAGAAAGAATCAGCCCCAGCATTTT. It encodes CASSESRKNQPQHF.

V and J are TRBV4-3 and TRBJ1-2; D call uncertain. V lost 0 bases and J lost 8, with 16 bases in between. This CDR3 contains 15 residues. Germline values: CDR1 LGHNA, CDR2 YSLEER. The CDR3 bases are TGCGCCAGCAGCCAAGATTTGGCCCTCCCCCGGGGCTACACCTTC. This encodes CASSQDLALPRGYTF.

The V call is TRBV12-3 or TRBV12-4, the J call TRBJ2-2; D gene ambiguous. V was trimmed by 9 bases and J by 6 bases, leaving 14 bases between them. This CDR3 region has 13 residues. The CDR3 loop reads CASDVDRAGELFF. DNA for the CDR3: TGTGCCAGTGATGTGGATCGGGCCGGGGAGCTGTTTTTT.